Each of the 15 T cell receptor beta chains below was sequenced from the same sample in a study of cytomegalovirus exposure and HLA in healthy donors. The primer mix had 60 Vbeta and 13 Jbeta primers. Here immunoSEQ multiplex PCR was the method, and the copy in TCRdb shows in-frame clones only, minus some. The top ten clones hold roughly 2% of a sample with 300,000 or so clones, 84% of them seen once. The sample was PBMCs. The receptors come from a woman aged 40 to 55 in good health and CMV-seropositive.

This clone was seen just once. The chain recombines TRBV6-5 with TRBJ1-2; 7 bases line up with TRBD1. J gave up 2 bases and V 2 bases, and 2 bases lay outside the gene matches. The CDR3 is 14 amino acids. CDR1 is MNHEY and CDR2 is SVGAGI in the germline V gene. The CDR3 DNA reads TGTGCCAGCAGTTACGCAGGGGGGAACTATGGCTACACCTTC. It specifies CASSYAGGNYGYTF.

The chain couples TRBV18 to TRBJ1-2, with 9 bases lining up with TRBD1. The CDR3 has 14 amino acids. Trimming removed 3 bases from V and 7 bases from J; junction bases left unmatched: 6. In germline, CDR1 is KGHSH, CDR2 LQKENI. Here the CDR3 reads CASSPGTGSAGYTF. CDR3 nucleotides: TGTGCCAGCTCACCTGGGACAGGGTCGGCTGGCTACACCTTC.

V is TRBV7-2 and J is TRBJ1-2, with D unclear. This CDR3 region has 12 residues. Trimming removed 5 bases from V and 5 bases from J, with 9 bases in between. Germline CDR1 SGHTA, CDR2 FQGNSA. The CDR3 DNA follows: TGTGCCAGCAGCCCCAATCAGTATGGCTACACCTTC. Protein sequence: CASSPNQYGYTF.

The CDR3 DNA reads TGTGCCACCAGCAGAGACCCCCGACAGCCCGAGACCCAGTACTTC. This translates into CATSRDPRQPETQYF. The rearrangement joins TRBV15 to TRBJ2-5; weak D call: TRBD1 (5 bases). This CDR3 comprises 15 residues. Trimming removed 0 bases at V and 5 bases at J, with 13 bases between. Germline V gene data show CDR1 as LNHNV and CDR2 as YYDKDF (reference sequence). Combining the CDR3 with reference TRBV15 and TRBJ2-5 gives the whole variable domain DAMVIQNPRYQVTQFGKPVTLSCSQTLNHNVMYWYQQKSSQAPKLLFHYYDKDFNNEADTPDNFQSRRPNTSFCFLDIRSPGLGDTAMYLCATSRDPRQPETQYFGPGTRLLVL.

This sequence joins TRBV5-8 and TRBJ1-1, with D possibly TRBD1 on 6 matching bases. V was pared by 0 bases and J by 11 bases, with 11 bases between. This CDR3 has 12 amino acids. Looked up from germline, CDR1 is SGHTS and CDR2 is YDEGEE. This CDR3 is CASSLGAGAAFF. CDR3 DNA sequence: TGTGCCAGCAGCTTGGGGGCAGGGGCGGCTTTCTTT.

V gene TRBV27 combines with J gene TRBJ1-5; D unresolved. V lost 6 bases and J 1 base, leaving 10 bases between the germline ends. Germline V gene sequence: CDR1 MNHEY, CDR2 SMNVEV (reference sequence). The length of the CDR3 is 14 residues. The CDR3 region has the DNA TGTGCCAGCAGCCCCTTTTCGAGCAATCAGCCCCAGCATTTT. Protein sequence: CASSPFSSNQPQHF.

This CDR3 reads CASGPVNTEAFF. The CDR3 DNA reads TGTGCTAGTGGCCCGGTGAACACTGAAGCTTTCTTT. The chain employs TRBV12-5 and TRBJ1-1, with unresolved D. Trimming cost V 6 bases and J 0 bases, with 5 bases left between them. The CDR3 consists of 12 residues. Germline lookup yields CDR1 LGHNT and CDR2 FRNRAP.

This clone was detected a few times. The chain recombines TRBV28 with TRBJ2-7; 9 nucleotides align to TRBD1. Trimming cost V 6 bases and J 10 bases; bases outside gene matches: 7. This CDR3 has 12 amino acids. Germline V gives CDR1 MDHEN, CDR2 SYDVKM. The CDR3 loop is CASRTTGGAQYF. The CDR3 DNA is TGTGCCAGCAGAACTACAGGGGGCGCACAGTACTTC.

The rearrangement joins TRBV5-1 to TRBJ2-5; maybe TRBD1 (5 bases). This CDR3 spans 13 amino acids. CDR1 is SGHRS and CDR2 is YFSETQ in the germline V gene. The germline V and J ends were trimmed by 5 bases and 1 base, with 9 bases remaining between them. CDR3 sequence reads: CASRQDTQETQYF. CDR3 sequence (DNA): TGCGCCAGCAGACAGGACACCCAAGAGACCCAGTACTTC.

The chain is built from TRBV29-1 and TRBJ2-1; no firm D call. CDR1 and CDR2 (germline): SQVTM, ANQGSEA. This CDR3 spans 13 amino acids. The ends were cut back, 2 bases at V and 4 bases at J, with 9 bases in the middle. CDR3: CSVETVLYNEQFF. Written as DNA, the CDR3 is TGCAGCGTTGAAACGGTACTTTACAATGAGCAGTTCTTC.

V gene TRBV27 combines with J gene TRBJ2-7; TRBD2 matches at 13 bases. Trimming cost V 6 bases and J 4 bases; bases outside gene matches: 9. The CDR3 is 16 amino acids. Germline-derived CDR1 and CDR2 are MNHEY and SMNVEV (reference sequence). The CDR3 bases are TGTGCCAGCAGGTTAGAATCGGGACTAGCGGGATACGAGCAGTACTTC. Encoded protein: CASRLESGLAGYEQYF.

Turning to this clone: Sequence at one end of the junction differs from germline and may be a read error. This sample also contains other DNA sequences that code for the same CDR3. The V call is TRBV15, the J call TRBJ1-2, with 9 nucleotides matching TRBD1. Germline V gives CDR1 LNHNV, CDR2 YYDKDF (reference sequence). CDR3 length: 16 amino acids. The DNA for the CDR3 is TGTGCCACTAGCAGAGGGACAGGGACTACTAACTATGGCTACACCTTC. Its protein is CATSRGTGTTNYGYTF.

V gene TRBV11-1 combines with J gene TRBJ1-6; tentative D call: TRBD1 (6 bases). Germline V gives CDR1 SGHAT, CDR2 FQDESV (reference sequence). The CDR3 covers 14 residues. V dropped 3 bases and J dropped 8 bases, with 11 bases sitting between them. Here the CDR3 DNA reads TGTGCCAGCAGCTTCTCGGACAGCGATTCACCCCTCCACTTT. Encoded protein: CASSFSDSDSPLHF.

CDR3 nucleotide sequence: TGCGCCAGCAACTCCTACCCGGGAGCCTCCACCGGGGAGCTGTTTTTT. Its translation: CASNSYPGASTGELFF. The chain is built from TRBV5-1 and TRBJ2-2, with a possible D match to TRBD2 (6 bases). The V gene's germline CDR1 is SGHRS and CDR2 YFSETQ. V lost 6 bases to trimming and J lost 4 bases, with 19 bases between them. The CDR3 spans 16 residues.

V is TRBV28 and J is TRBJ1-5; D call uncertain. Germline V gene data show CDR1 as MDHEN and CDR2 as SYDVKM. The V and J ends lost 3 bases and 5 bases respectively, with 14 bases between them. This CDR3 is built from 15 residues. CDR3 loop: CASSFRLISDQPQHF. Written as DNA, the CDR3 is TGTGCCAGCAGTTTCAGGCTAATAAGTGATCAGCCCCAGCATTTT.